This T cell receptor (beta chain) originates from a study of blood T cell repertoires in COVID-19. For the study at large: T cells, B-cell-depleted T cells, or PBMCs provided the cDNA or gDNA that served as material.

There are 15 residues in the CDR3. The V and J ends lost 4 bases and 6 bases, in that order; junction bases with no gene match: 10. Germline lookup yields CDR1 SGDLS and CDR2 YYNGEE. Under the authors' procedure: By means of reference gene primer amplification, nucleated cell counts were estimated. The protocol was immunoSEQ multiplex PCR, while the TCRdb copy is restricted to in-frame clones and leaves out a portion. The D gene and trimming were derived from the DNA, and the V and J assignments and clone size from that table. This table has around 150,000 clones, 60% to 85% appearing once. Input material: peripheral blood. The clonotype was recovered from a man aged 45-65 years with acute or convalescent COVID-19. The chain recombines TRBV9 with TRBJ1-1; TRBD1 matches at 9 bases. This CDR3 is CASSSSGTGSPEAFF. DNA for the CDR3: TGTGCCAGCAGCTCCTCGGGGACAGGGTCTCCTGAAGCTTTCTTT. Using reference TRBV9 and TRBJ1-1 for the parts outside the CDR3, the full variable domain is DSGVTQTPKHLITATGQRVTLRCSPRSGDLSVYWYQQSLDQGLQFLIQYYNGEERAKGNILERFSAQQFPDLHSELNLSSLELGDSALYFCASSSSGTGSPEAFFGQGTRLTVV.